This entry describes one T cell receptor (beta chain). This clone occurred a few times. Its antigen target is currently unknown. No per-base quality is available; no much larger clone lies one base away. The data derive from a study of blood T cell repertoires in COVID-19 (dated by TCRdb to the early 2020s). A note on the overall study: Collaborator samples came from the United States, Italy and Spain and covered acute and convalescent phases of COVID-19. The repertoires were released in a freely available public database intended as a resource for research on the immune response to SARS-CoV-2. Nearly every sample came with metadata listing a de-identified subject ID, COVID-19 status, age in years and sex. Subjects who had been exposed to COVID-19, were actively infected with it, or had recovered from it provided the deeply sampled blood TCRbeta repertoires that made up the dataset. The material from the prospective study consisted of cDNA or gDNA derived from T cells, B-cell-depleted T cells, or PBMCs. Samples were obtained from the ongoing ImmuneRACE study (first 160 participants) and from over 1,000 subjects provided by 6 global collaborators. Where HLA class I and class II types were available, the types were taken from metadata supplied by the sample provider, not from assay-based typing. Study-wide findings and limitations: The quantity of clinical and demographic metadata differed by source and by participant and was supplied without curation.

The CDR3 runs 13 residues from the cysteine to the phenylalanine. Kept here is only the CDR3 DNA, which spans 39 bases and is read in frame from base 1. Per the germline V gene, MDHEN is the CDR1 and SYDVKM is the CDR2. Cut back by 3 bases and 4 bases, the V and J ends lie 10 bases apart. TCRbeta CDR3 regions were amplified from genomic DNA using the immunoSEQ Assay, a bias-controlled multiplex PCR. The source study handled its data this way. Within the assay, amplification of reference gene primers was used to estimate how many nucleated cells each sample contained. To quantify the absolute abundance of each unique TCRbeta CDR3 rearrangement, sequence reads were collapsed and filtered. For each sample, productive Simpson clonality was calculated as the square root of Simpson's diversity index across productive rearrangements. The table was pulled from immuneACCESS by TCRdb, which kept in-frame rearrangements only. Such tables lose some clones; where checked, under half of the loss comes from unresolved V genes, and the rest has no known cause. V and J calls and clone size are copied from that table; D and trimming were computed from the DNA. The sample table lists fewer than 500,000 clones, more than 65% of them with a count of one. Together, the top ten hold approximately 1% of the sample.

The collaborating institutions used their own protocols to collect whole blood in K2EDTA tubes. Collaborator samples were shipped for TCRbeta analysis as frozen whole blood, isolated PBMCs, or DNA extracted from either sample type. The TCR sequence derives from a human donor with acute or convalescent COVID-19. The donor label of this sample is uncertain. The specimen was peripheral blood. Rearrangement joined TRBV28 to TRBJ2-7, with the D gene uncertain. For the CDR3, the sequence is CASSFGRWYEQYF. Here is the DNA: TGTGCCAGCAGTTTCGGCAGGTGGTACGAGCAGTACTTC.